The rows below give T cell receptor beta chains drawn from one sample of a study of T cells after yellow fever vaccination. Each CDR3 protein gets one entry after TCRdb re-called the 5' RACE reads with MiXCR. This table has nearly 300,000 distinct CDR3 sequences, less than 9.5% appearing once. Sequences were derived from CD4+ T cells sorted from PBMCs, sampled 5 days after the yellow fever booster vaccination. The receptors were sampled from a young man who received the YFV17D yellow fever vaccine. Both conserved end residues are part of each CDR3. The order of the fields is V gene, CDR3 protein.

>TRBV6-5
CASSRAPGTEQYF
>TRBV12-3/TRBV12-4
CASVRGLAGGRDTQYF
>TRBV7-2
CASSLSRDSTYTF
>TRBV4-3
CASSQDLSGTNIQYF
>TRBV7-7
CASSLPPHDRRTEETQYF
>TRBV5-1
CASMVATNTGELFF
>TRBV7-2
CASSSRDRGGTDTQYF
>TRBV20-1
CSAVYGGPHNEQFF
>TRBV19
CASSPLWAGPRIQYF
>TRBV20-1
CSARRPDRGGGYTF
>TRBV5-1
CASSLADSYNEQFF
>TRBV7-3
CASSREGGSPYEQYF
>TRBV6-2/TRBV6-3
CASSYGILGTAAFF
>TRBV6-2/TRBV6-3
CASTSFRDTQYF